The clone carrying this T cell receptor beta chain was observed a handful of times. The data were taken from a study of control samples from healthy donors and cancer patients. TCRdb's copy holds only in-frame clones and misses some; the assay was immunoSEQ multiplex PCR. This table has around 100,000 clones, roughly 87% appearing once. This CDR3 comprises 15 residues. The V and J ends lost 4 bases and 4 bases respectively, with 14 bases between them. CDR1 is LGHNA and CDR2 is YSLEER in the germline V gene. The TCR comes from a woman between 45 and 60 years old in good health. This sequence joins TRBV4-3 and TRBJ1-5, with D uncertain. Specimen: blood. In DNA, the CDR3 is TGCGCCAGCAGCCCGACGGGGTATGAAAATCAGCCCCAGCATTTT. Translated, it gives CASSPTGYENQPQHF.